This T cell receptor (beta chain) was profiled in a study of T cell changes during pregnancy in multiple sclerosis. This CDR3 comprises 14 residues. In germline, CDR1 is SEHNR, CDR2 FQNEAQ (reference sequence). Germline trimming cut 5 bases from V and 4 bases from J; bases unmatched to any gene: 6. Measured with immunoSEQ multiplex PCR; TCRdb has only the in-frame clones, and not every one. Here the sample spans approximately 100,000 clones, 90% to 95% being singletons. This clone was seen a handful of times. The chain uses TRBV7-9 and TRBJ2-7, with 9 bases fitting TRBD1. Sequenced material: peripheral blood, taken in the first trimester of pregnancy. The clonotype originates from a female donor with multiple sclerosis, enrolled in a pregnancy study. The CDR3 region has the DNA TGTGCCAGCAGCCCAGTACAGGGGGCTTACGAGCAGTACTTC. The encoded protein is CASSPVQGAYEQYF.